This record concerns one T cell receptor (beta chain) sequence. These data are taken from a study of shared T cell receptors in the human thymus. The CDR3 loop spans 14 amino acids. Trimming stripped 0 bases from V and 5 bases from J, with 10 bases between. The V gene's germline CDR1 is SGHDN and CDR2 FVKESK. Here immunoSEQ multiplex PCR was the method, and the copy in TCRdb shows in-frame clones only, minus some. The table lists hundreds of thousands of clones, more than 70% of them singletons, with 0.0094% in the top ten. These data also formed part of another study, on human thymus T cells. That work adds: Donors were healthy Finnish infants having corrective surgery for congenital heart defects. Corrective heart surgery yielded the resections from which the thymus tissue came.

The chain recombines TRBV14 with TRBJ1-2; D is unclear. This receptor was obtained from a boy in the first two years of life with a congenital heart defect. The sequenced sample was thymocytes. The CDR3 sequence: CASSQDLKAYGYTF. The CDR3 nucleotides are TGTGCCAGCAGCCAAGATTTGAAAGCGTATGGCTACACCTTC.